What follows describes a single TCR beta chain. Antigen unknown. At one of its ends the junction is not consistent with the germline gene, which may arise from a read error. This entry comes from a study of vaccination and CD4 T cells after COVID-19. Study in general: Each of a few convalescent patients provided samples at day 14 and again at days 161 to 241 post-vaccination. Study observations and caveats: Spike mono-reactive status applied to 304 of 307 vaccine-specific clones in convalescent patients.

Time point: late sampling 161 to 241 days after vaccination in a few convalescent patients. TCRdb fed the PCR reads into MiXCR, producing one record per CDR3 protein. Seen here are some 26,000 distinct CDR3 sequences, around 53% observed once, and the top ten hold around 5.9%. The CDR3 extends over 13 amino acids. Germline V CDR1 and CDR2: MNHNS, SASEGT. The gene calls are TRBV6-1 and TRBJ2-1; TRBD2 aligns across 13 bases. Near its end, the DNA agrees better with TRBJ2-7, so the J call may be wrong. The receptor comes from a human donor who had recovered from COVID-19. Sequencing used CD4+ T cells from blood, obtained about 7 months after SARS-CoV-2 vaccination. CDR3 residues: CACRTSGRYEQYF. Written as DNA, the CDR3 is TGTGCCTGCAGGACTAGCGGGAGATACGAGCAGTACTTC.